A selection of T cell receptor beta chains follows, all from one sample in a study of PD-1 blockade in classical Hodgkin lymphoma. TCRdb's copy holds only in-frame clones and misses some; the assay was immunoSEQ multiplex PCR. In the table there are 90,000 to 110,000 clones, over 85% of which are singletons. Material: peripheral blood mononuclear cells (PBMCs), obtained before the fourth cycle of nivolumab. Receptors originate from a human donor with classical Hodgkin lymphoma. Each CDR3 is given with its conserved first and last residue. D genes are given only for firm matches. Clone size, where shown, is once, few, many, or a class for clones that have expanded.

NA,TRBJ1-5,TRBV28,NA,TGTGCCAGCAGTTTCGGGCAGCCGAATCAGCCCCAGCATTTT,CASSFGQPNQPQHF
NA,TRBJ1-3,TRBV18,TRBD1,TGTGCCAGCTCACCAGGGACAGAGGGAAACACCATATATTTT,CASSPGTEGNTIYF
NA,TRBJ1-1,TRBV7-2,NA,TGTGCCAGCAGCTTTGGCCTGCTGAAGAGTGAAGCTTTCTTT,CASSFGLLKSEAFF
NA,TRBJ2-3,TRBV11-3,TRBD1,TGTGCCAGCAGCTTACGCGCAGGGGGCCCAGATACGCAGTATTTT,CASSLRAGGPDTQYF
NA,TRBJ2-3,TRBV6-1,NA,TGTGCCAGCAGTTCTAGGATCCTCACAGATACGCAGTATTTT,CASSSRILTDTQYF
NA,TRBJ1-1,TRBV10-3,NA,TGTGCCATCAGGTCTCTGGCGGAGTACACTGAAGCTTTCTTT,CAIRSLAEYTEAFF
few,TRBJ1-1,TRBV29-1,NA,TGCAGCGGCGTACAGATGAACACTGAAGCTTTCTTT,CSGVQMNTEAFF
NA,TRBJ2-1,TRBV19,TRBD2,TGTGCCAGTTCTCTAGGACTAGCGGTCAATGAGCAGTTCTTC,CASSLGLAVNEQFF
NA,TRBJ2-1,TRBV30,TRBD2,TGTGCCTGGAGTCCCGGGACTAGCTCGAATGAGCAGTTCTTC,CAWSPGTSSNEQFF
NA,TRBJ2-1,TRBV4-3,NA,TGCGCCAGCAGCCAAGAGGCTTCAGGGAGCTCCTACAATGAGCAGTTCTTC,CASSQEASGSSYNEQFF
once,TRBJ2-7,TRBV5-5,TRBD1,TGTGCCAGCAGCTTGCGAAGTACGGGGACAGGGGCGAACTACGAGCAGTACTTC,CASSLRSTGTGANYEQYF
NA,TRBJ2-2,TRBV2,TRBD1,TGTGCCAGCAGTCCACAGGGGGCCGGGGAGCTGTTTTTT,CASSPQGAGELFF
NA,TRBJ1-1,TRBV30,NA,TGTGCCTGGAGTTTACAGAACACTGAAGCTTTCTTT,CAWSLQNTEAFF
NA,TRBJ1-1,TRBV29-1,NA,TGCAGCGTCGTAGGGGGGGCAGACACTGAAGCTTTCTTT,CSVVGGADTEAFF
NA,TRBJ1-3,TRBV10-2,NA,TGCGCCAGCCGTGAAAGGAGCGTGACGGACACCATATATTTT,CASRERSVTDTIYF
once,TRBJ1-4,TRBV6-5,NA,TGTGCCAGCAGTTTGTCGGGCGTAAATGAAAAACTGTTTTTT,CASSLSGVNEKLFF
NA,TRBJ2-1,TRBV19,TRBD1,TGTGCCAGTAGGAGATTTGAGACCAGGGGGAGATACAATGAGCAGTTCTTC,CASRRFETRGRYNEQFF
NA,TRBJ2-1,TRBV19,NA,TGTGCCAGTAGTATAGGTGGCAATGAGCAGTTCTTC,CASSIGGNEQFF
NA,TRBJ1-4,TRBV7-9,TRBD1,TGTGCCAGCAGCGGTACAGGGGCGAAGAGTGAAAAACTGTTTTTT,CASSGTGAKSEKLFF
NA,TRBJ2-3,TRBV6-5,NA,TGTGCCAGCAGTTACGGGACATTTATTAGCACAGATACGCAGTATTTT,CASSYGTFISTDTQYF
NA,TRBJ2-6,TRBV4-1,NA,TGCGCCAGCAGCCAAGGGGTAGTTCTCTCTGGGGCCAACGTCCTGACTTTC,CASSQGVVLSGANVLTF
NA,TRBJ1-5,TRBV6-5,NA,TGTGCCAGCAGTCTACAACGCAATCAGCCCCAGCATTTT,CASSLQRNQPQHF
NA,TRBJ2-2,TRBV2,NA,TGTGCCAGCAGTGAAGATCGCCGCGGGGAGCTGTTTTTT,CASSEDRRGELFF
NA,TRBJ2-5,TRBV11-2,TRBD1,TGTGCCAGCAGCTTAAGTACAGGGGGCATGGAGACCCAGTACTTC,CASSLSTGGMETQYF
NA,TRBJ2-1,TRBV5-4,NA,TGTGCCAGCAGCTTTAGCGGCAGCTCCTACAATGAGCAGTTCTTC,CASSFSGSSYNEQFF
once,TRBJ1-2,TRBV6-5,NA,TGTGCCAGCAGTAACCCGGAGGGGGTGGGCTACACCTTC,CASSNPEGVGYTF
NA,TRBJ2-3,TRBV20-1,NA,TGCAGTGCTAGTGGGACGGGTACGCAGTATTTT,CSASGTGTQYF
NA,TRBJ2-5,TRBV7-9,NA,TGTGCCAGCAGCTTAGGAGTGGAAGAGACCCAGTACTTC,CASSLGVEETQYF
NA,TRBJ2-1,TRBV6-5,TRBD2,TGTGCCAGCAGACCACTAGCGGGGTACAATGAGCAGTTCTTC,CASRPLAGYNEQFF
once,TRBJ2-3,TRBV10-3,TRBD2,TGTGCCATCAGTCAGACTAGCGGGAGGGCCAAAGATACGCAGTATTTT,CAISQTSGRAKDTQYF
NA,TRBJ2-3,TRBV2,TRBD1,TGTGCCAGCACCAGGGACAGGGCAGCCACAGATACGCAGTATTTT,CASTRDRAATDTQYF
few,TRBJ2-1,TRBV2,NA,TGTGCCAGCAGTGATCCGAGATCTAGCGGAGGGGGTGAGCAGTTCTTC,CASSDPRSSGGGEQFF
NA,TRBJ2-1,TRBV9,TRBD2,TGTGCCAGCAGGAGACTAGCGGGAGGGCCGGGGGAGCAGTTCTTC,CASRRLAGGPGEQFF
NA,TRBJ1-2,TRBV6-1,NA,TGTGCCAGCAGCCACCCCGACGGGCACTATGGCTACACCTTC,CASSHPDGHYGYTF
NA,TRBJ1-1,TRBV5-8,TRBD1,TGTGCCAGCAGCTCGGGGACAGCTGAAGCTTTCTTT,CASSSGTAEAFF
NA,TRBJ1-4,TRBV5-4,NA,TGTGCCAGCAGCGCACGGGGAAATATGGGTAATGAAAAACTGTTTTTT,CASSARGNMGNEKLFF
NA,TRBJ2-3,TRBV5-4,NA,TGTGCCAGCAGCCCGACAGGAACCGGTGCAGATACGCAGTATTTT,CASSPTGTGADTQYF
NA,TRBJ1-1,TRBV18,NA,TGTGCCAGCTCAACACTGGTTGAAGCTTTCTTT,CASSTLVEAFF
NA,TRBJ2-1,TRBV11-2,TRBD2,TGTGCCAGCAGCTTACTCAGCGGGAGTTCCTACAATGAGCAGTTCTTC,CASSLLSGSSYNEQFF
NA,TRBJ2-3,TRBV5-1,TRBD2,TGCGCCAGCAGACTCCCCCTACTAGCGGGAGCTCAGGCAGATACGCAGTATTTT,CASRLPLLAGAQADTQYF
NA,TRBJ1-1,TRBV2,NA,TGTGCCAGCAGTGGTGTCATGAACACTGAAGCTTTCTTT,CASSGVMNTEAFF
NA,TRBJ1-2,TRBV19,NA,TGTGCCAGTACCTACGGGGAAACTCGGGGCTACACCTTC,CASTYGETRGYTF
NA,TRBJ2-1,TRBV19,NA,TGTGCCAGTAGTATATTCACAGGGCGCGAGCAGTTCTTC,CASSIFTGREQFF
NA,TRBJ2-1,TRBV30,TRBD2,TGTGCCGGGACCGGGGGGGAGCAGTTCTTC,CAGTGGEQFF
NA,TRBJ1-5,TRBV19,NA,TGTGCCAGTAGTATAGATCGGCGGAATCAGCCCCAGCATTTT,CASSIDRRNQPQHF
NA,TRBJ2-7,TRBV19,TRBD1,TGTGCCAGTAGTATTTTTTACGGACAGGAATCCTACGAGCAGTACTTC,CASSIFYGQESYEQYF
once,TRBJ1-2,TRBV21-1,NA,TGTGCCAGCAGCAAGGGACAGATCCCTCAGAGGACCTTC,CASSKGQIPQRTF
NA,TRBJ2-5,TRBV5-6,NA,TGTGCCAGCAGCTTACCAAGGGTGGAGACCCAGTACTTC,CASSLPRVETQYF
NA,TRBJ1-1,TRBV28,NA,TGTGCCAGCAGGCCAAAAATATCGAACACTGAAGCTTTCTTT,CASRPKISNTEAFF
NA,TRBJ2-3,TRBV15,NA,TGTGCCACCAGCGTACTAGTGCTAAACACAGATACGCAGTATTTT,CATSVLVLNTDTQYF
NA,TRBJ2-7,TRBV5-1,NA,TGCGCCAGCAGCCTGGGACGCGGCGAGCAGTACTTC,CASSLGRGEQYF
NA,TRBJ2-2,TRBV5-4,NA,TGTGCCAGCAGTGTGCTAACCGGGGAGCTGTTTTTT,CASSVLTGELFF
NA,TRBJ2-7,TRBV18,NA,TGTGCCAGCTCACCGGACTACCCCTACGAGCAGTACTTC,CASSPDYPYEQYF
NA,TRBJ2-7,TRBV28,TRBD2,TGTGCCAGCAGTCCACCCGACGGACTAGCGAACTCCTACGAGCAGTACTTC,CASSPPDGLANSYEQYF
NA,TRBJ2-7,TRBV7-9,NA,TGTGCCAGCAGCTCACTAGGGGGAGCGGACGAGCAGTACTTC,CASSSLGGADEQYF